This TCR beta chain was obtained from a study of blood T cell repertoires in COVID-19. Across the whole study: PBMCs, B-cell-depleted T cells, or T cells were the source of the cDNA or gDNA that made up the material.

Source study methods: Amplification with reference gene primers provided the estimates of nucleated cell counts. Sequencing used immunoSEQ multiplex PCR; TCRdb keeps in-frame clones, though not all of them. V and J calls and clone size are as listed in that table; D and trimming were resolved from the DNA. The table has some 350,000 clones, 87% seen once. The trim removed 3 bases at V and 4 bases at J, leaving 4 bases unmatched. This CDR3 has 14 amino acids. Germline CDR1 MRHNA, CDR2 SNTAGT. Seattle cases were enrolled at active infection and followed longitudinally. The clonotype originates from a woman in her 50s with COVID-19, enrolled during active disease. The rearrangement uses TRBV6-4 and TRBJ1-2; TRBD1 agrees at 8 bases. The sequenced sample consisted of peripheral blood. In DNA form, the CDR3 reads TGTGCCAGCAGTGAGCAGGACAGGGCCTATGGCTACACCTTC. This gives the protein CASSEQDRAYGYTF.